These T cell receptor beta chains were read from a single sample in a study of immune heterogeneity within non-small cell lung tumors. TCRdb re-derived calls from the multiplex PCR reads in MiXCR, one entry per CDR3 protein. The sample shows around 12,000 distinct CDR3 sequences, less than 25% of them seen only once. Sequenced material: lung tumor tissue. Source of these receptors: a man in his sixties with non-small cell lung cancer. Each CDR3 is given with its conserved first and last residue. A D gene is named only where the DNA matches it firmly. Only some rows state a clone size, as once, few, many or a class for expanded clones.

TRBJ1-4,TRBV19,few,-,TGTGCCAGTAGTAAAGTTCATGAAAAACTGTTTTTT,CASSKVHEKLFF
TRBJ2-7,TRBV28,few,-,TGTGCCAGCAGTTTAAAAACTAGTTGGGCTTCCTACGAGCAGTACTTC,CASSLKTSWASYEQYF
TRBJ2-3,TRBV3-1,few,-,TGTGCCAGCAGCCAAGATCGGGATACGCAGTATTTT,CASSQDRDTQYF
TRBJ1-2,TRBV28,medium-sized,-,TGTGCCAGCAGTTTACCCCGACGGGTCTATGGCTACACCTTC,CASSLPRRVYGYTF
TRBJ2-1,TRBV20-1,-,-,TGCAGTGCATCCGGAGTTTACAATGAGCAGTTCTTC,CSASGVYNEQFF
TRBJ1-1,TRBV7-9,-,-,TGTGCCAGCACCGTTGTGGGGACTGAAGCTTTCTTT,CASTVVGTEAFF
TRBJ2-7,TRBV5-6,few,-,TGTTCCAGCAGCTTGGGGACGACCGAGCAGTACTTC,CSSSLGTTEQYF
TRBJ1-1,TRBV6-1,-,TRBD1,TGTGCCAGCTGGAGTGGTAGGGACAGGGAGGAGTCGGCTGAAGCTTTCTTT,CASWSGRDREESAEAFF
TRBJ2-1,TRBV5-1,few,TRBD2,TGCGCCAGCAGCTCGGGACTAGCGGACTACAATGAGCAGTTCTTC,CASSSGLADYNEQFF
TRBJ2-3,TRBV12-3/TRBV12-4,medium-sized,-,TGTGCCAGCAGTTTAAGGGTGAGGGATACGCAGTATTTT,CASSLRVRDTQYF
TRBJ2-1,TRBV19,medium-sized,-,TGTGCCAGTAGTCTCTACAATGAGCAGTTCTTC,CASSLYNEQFF
TRBJ1-1,TRBV6-1,many,TRBD1,TGTGCCAGCAGTTTCCGGACAGGGGAGGCCACTGAAGCTTTCTTT,CASSFRTGEATEAFF
TRBJ2-3,TRBV20-1,-,-,TGCAGTGCTAGTAAAGCGGAGACCCTCACAGATACGCAGTATTTT,CSASKAETLTDTQYF
TRBJ1-2,TRBV20-1,few,-,TGCAGTGCTAGTGTCGGAGGGAGCGGCTACACCTTC,CSASVGGSGYTF
TRBJ1-5,TRBV29-1,many,TRBD1,TGCAGCGTTGACTCGGGACAGCCCGATCAGCCCCAGCATTTT,CSVDSGQPDQPQHF
TRBJ2-5,TRBV5-6,-,-,TGTGCCAGCAGCTCCCGGTACCAAGAGACCCAGTACTTC,CASSSRYQETQYF
TRBJ2-7,TRBV7-2,-,TRBD2,TGTGCCAGCAGCTTAGGAGGGACTAGTATGTACGAGCAGTACTTC,CASSLGGTSMYEQYF
TRBJ1-4,TRBV28,-,-,TGTGCCAGCAGTTTCTGGGGACGGGGGGCAGCTAATGAAAAACTGTTTTTT,CASSFWGRGAANEKLFF
TRBJ2-7,TRBV7-2,medium-sized,-,TGTGCCAGCAGCTTAGCGCAGGGTTTGCACGAGCAGTACTTC,CASSLAQGLHEQYF
TRBJ2-2,TRBV9,-,TRBD2,TGTGCCAGCAGCGCTTTGGGGCTAGCGGGAGGCCGGGGGACCGGGGAGCTGTTTTTT,CASSALGLAGGRGTGELFF
TRBJ1-1,TRBV11-2,-,-,TGTGCCAGCATCTTAGATTGGACGAACACTGAAGCTTTCTTT,CASILDWTNTEAFF
TRBJ1-3,TRBV6-1,many,-,TGTGCCAGCAGTGTCGCTACCCACTCTGGAAACACCATATATTTT,CASSVATHSGNTIYF